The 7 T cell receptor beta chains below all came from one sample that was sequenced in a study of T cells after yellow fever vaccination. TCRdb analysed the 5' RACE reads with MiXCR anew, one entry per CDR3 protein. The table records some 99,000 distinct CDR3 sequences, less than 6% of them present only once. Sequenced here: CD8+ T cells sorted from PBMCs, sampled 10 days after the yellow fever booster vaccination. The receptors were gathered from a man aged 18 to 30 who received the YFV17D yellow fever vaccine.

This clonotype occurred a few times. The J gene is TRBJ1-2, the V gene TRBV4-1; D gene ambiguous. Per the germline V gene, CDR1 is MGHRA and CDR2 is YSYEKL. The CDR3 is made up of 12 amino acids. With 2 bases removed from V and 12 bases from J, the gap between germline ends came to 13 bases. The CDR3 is CASSQLDRPHTF. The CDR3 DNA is TGCGCCAGCAGCCAATTGGACCGTCCCCACACCTTC.

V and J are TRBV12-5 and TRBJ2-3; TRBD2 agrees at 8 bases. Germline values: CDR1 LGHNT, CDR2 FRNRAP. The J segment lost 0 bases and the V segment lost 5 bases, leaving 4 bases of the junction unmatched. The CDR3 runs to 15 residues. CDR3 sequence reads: CASGAGGASTDTQYF. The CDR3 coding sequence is TGTGCTAGTGGTGCCGGGGGGGCTAGCACAGATACGCAGTATTTT.

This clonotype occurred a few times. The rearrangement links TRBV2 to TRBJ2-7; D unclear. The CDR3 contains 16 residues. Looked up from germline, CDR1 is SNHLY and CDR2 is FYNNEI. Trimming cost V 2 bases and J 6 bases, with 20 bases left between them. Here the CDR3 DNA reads TGTGCCAGCAGTGAAAATTCCGGACCCCTGCCCCTCGAGCAGTACTTC. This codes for CASSENSGPLPLEQYF.

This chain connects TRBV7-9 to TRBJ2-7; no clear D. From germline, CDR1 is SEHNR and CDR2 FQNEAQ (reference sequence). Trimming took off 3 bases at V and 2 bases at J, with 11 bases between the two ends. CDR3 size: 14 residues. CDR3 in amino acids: CASSFTARAYEQYF. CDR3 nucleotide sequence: TGTGCCAGCAGCTTCACCGCAAGGGCCTACGAGCAGTACTTC. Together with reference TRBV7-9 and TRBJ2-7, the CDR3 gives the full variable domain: DTGVSQNPRHKITKRGQNVTFRCDPISEHNRLYWYRQTLGQGPEFLTYFQNEAQLEKSRLLSDRFSAERPKGSFSTLEIQRTEQGDSAMYLCASSFTARAYEQYFGPGTRLTVT.

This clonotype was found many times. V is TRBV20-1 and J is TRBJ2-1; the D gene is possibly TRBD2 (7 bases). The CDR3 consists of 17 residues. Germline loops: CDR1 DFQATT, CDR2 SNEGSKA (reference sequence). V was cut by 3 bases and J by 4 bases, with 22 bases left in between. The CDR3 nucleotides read TGCAGTGCTAGGGCCCAAGGATTCGGGGGGCCTTACAATGAGCAGTTCTTC. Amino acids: CSARAQGFGGPYNEQFF.

This chain's CDR3 is CASSLVQDEQYF. The CDR3 bases are TGTGCCAGCAGCTTGGTTCAGGACGAGCAGTACTTC. The rearrangement links TRBV5-5 to TRBJ2-7; no clear D gene. V shed 0 bases and J shed 5 bases, with 6 bases lying between them. Germline values: CDR1 SGHKS, CDR2 YYEKEE (reference sequence). The CDR3 covers 12 residues.

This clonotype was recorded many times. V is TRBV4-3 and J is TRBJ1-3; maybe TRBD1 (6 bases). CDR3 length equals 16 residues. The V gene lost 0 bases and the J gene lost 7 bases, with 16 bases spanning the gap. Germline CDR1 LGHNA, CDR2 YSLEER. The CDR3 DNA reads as TGCGCCAGCAGCCAAGATGGGGAGGGGGATCGTAACACCATATATTTT. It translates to CASSQDGEGDRNTIYF.